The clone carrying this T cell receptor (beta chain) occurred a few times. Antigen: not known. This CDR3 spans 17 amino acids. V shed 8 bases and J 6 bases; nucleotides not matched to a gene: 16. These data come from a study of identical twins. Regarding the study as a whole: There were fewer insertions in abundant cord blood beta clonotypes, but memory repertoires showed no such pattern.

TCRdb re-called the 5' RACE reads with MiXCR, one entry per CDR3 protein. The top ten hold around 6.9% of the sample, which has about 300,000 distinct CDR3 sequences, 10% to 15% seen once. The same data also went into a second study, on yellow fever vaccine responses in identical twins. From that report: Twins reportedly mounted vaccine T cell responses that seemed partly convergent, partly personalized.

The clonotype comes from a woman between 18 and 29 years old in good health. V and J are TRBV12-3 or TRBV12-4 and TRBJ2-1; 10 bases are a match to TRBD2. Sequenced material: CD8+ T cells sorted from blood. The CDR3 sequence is CASWGLREREGINEQFF. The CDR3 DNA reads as TGTGCCAGCTGGGGACTTAGGGAGCGGGAGGGGATCAATGAGCAGTTCTTC.